Reported below is one T cell receptor (beta chain). From germline, CDR1 is MDHEN and CDR2 SYDVKM. The CDR3 totals 12 residues. V was shortened by 1 base and J by 4 bases, with 5 bases between the two germline ends. How the authors handled the data: It was from reference gene primer amplification that nucleated cell counts were estimated. Using immunoSEQ multiplex PCR, the repertoire was profiled, and TCRdb retains in-frame clones only, with some absent. V and J calls plus clone size are reproduced from that table; the DNA served to infer D and trimming. The profile shows approximately 110,000 clones, under 80% of them singletons. The source of the sample is a study of blood T cell repertoires in COVID-19. Background on the study: Spain, Italy and the United States supplied samples that represented acute and convalescent COVID-19. PBMCs, B-cell-depleted T cells, or T cells provided the cDNA or gDNA that made up the material.

The clonotype comes from a woman in her seventies with acute or convalescent COVID-19. The sample taken for sequencing was peripheral blood. The chain couples TRBV28 to TRBJ2-7; no definite D call. The CDR3 here is CASSLYRYEQYF. Here the CDR3 DNA reads TGTGCCAGCAGTTTATATCGTTACGAGCAGTACTTC. Drawing the rest from reference TRBV28 and TRBJ2-7, the complete variable domain is DVKVTQSSRYLVKRTGEKVFLECVQDMDHENMFWYRQDPGLGLRLIYFSYDVKMKEKGDIPEGYSVSREKKERFSLILESASTNQTSMYLCASSLYRYEQYFGPGTRLTVT.